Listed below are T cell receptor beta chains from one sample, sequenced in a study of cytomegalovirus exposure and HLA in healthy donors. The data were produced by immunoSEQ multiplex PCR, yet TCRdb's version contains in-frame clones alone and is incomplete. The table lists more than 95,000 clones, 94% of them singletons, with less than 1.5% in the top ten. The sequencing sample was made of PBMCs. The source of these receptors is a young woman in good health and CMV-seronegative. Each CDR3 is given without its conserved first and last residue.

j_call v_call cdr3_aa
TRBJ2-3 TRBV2 ASERGGIAGDGDNTQY
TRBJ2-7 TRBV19 ASSITSGPYEQY
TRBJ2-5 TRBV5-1 ASSLGGQPQETQY
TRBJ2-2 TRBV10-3 AISESDRNTGELF
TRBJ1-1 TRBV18 ASSRRGQRDTEAF
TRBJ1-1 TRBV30 AWGTAMNTEAF
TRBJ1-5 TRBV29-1 SVAGGEGQPQH
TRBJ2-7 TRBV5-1 ASSIEGYEQY
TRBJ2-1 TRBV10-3 AISETETAYNEQF
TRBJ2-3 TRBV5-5 ASSLDTRTDTQY
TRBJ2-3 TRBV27 ASSSPSLAGVLSRGY
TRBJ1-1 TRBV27 ASRASNTEAF
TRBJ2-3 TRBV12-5 ASGFLAGYTDTQY
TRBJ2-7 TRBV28 ASQYEYEQY
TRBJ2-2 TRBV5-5 ASSARGSGELF
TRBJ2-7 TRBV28 ASSPTSGIYEQY
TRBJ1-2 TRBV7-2 ASSRDSNYGYT
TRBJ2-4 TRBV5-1 ASSFDGTGVTKNIQY
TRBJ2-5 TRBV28 ASGSSGRVDTQY
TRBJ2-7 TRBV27 ASSLRGTGLSYEQY
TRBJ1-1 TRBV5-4 ASSWRADMNTEAF
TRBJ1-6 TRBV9 ASSANRDYNSPLH
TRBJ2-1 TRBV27 ASTSGTRGLDEQF
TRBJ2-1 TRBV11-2 ASSLVTLAAYNEQF
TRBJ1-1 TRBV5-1 ASSSLQGGNTEAF
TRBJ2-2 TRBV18 ASSPGLAGSARELF
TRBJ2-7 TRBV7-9 ASSPYRVSSSYEQY
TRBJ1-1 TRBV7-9 ASSTGGTVRRKAF
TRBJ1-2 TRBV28 AIYRVNYGYT
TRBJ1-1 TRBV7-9 ASSAGQSRAF
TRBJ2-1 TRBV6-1 ASTTGLNNEQF
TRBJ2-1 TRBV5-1 ASSLAGESYNEQF
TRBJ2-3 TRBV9 ASNPGGLGDTQY
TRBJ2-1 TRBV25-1 ASSGESGGAQYNEQF
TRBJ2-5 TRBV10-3 AISESLGRDSQETQY
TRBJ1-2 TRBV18 ASSLLDRAEGYT
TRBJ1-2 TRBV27 ASSSNPTSDYGYT